This T cell receptor (beta chain) came from a study of CD4 T cells in relation to SARS-CoV-2 and coronaviruses. Turning to the study itself: After less than eleven days of antigen culture, PBMC TCR beta CDR3s were sequenced. Negative control cultures got HIV-1 Nef peptides or no peptide.

Trimming cost V 1 base and J 7 bases; bases outside gene matches: 7. Germline assignment: CDR1 SGHVS and CDR2 FNYEAQ. The CDR3 loop spans 16 amino acids. Unexposed donor CD4+ T cells date from about 2011-2018, before the COVID-19 pandemic. The cells were cultured for about ten days before CD4+ T cells were isolated. Unexposed-donor CD4+ T cells were probed with SARS-CoV-2 S/N and four cold-coronavirus spikes, cells permitting. TCRdb's table, derived via immunoSEQ multiplex PCR, lists solely in-frame clones and lacks some. The sample carries more than 15,000 clones, almost 80% recorded once. In the case of this clone: Its cognate antigen is unknown.

This rearrangement joins TRBV7-6 to TRBJ2-1, with 10 bases aligning to TRBD1. Sequencing was performed on CD4+ T cells from PBMCs, cultured in vitro. The sequence was obtained from a human donor in good health. CDR3 nucleotides: TGTGCCAGCAGCTTAGTCGGACAGGGGGTAGTTAATGAGCAGTTCTTC. It yields the protein CASSLVGQGVVNEQFF.